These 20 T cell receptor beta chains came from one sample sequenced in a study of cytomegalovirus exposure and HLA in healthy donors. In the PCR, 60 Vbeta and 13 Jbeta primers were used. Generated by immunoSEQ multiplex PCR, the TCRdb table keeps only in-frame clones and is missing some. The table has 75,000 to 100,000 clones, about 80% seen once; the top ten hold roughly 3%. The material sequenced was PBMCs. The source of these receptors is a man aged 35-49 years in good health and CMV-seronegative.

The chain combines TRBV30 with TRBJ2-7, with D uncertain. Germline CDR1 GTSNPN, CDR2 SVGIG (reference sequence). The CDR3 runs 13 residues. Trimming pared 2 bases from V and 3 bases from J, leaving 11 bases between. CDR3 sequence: CAWSPNLGYEQYF. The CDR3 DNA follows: TGTGCCTGGAGTCCAAATCTAGGCTACGAGCAGTACTTC. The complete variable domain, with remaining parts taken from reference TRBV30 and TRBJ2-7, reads SQTIHQWPATLVQPVGSPLSLECTVEGTSNPNLYWYRQAAGRGLQLLFYSVGIGQISSEVPQNLSASRPQDRQFILSSKKLLLSDSGFYLCAWSPNLGYEQYFGPGTRLTVT.

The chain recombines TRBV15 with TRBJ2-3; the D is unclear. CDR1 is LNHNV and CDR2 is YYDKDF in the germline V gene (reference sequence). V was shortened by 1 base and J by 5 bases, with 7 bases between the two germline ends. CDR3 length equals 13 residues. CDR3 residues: CATSRARGDTQYF. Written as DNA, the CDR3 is TGTGCCACCAGCAGAGCCCGCGGAGATACGCAGTATTTT.

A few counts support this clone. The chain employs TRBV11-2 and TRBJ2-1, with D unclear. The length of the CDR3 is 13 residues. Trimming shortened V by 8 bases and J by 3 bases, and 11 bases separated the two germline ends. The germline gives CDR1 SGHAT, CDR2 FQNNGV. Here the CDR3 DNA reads TGTGCCAGCCGCAGGCCCCTCTACAATGAGCAGTTCTTC. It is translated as CASRRPLYNEQFF. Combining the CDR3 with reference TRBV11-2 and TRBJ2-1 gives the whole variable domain EAGVAQSPRYKIIEKRQSVAFWCNPISGHATLYWYQQILGQGPKLLIQFQNNGVVDDSQLPKDRFSAERLKGVDSTLKIQPAKLEDSAVYLCASRRPLYNEQFFGPGTRLTVL.

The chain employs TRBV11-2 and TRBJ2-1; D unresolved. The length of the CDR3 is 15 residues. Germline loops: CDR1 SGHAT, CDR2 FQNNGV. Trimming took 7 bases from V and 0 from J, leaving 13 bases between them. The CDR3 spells CASTPPGNSYNEQFF. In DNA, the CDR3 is TGTGCCAGCACCCCTCCAGGCAACTCCTACAATGAGCAGTTCTTC. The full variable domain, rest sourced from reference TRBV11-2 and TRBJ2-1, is EAGVAQSPRYKIIEKRQSVAFWCNPISGHATLYWYQQILGQGPKLLIQFQNNGVVDDSQLPKDRFSAERLKGVDSTLKIQPAKLEDSAVYLCASTPPGNSYNEQFFGPGTRLTVL.

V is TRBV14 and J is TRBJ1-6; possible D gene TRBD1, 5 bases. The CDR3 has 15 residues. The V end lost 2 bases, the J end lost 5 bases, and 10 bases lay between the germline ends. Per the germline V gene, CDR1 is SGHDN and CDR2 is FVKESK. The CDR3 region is CASSQLGVNNSPLHF. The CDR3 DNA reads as TGTGCCAGCAGCCAACTAGGGGTGAATAATTCACCCCTCCACTTT.

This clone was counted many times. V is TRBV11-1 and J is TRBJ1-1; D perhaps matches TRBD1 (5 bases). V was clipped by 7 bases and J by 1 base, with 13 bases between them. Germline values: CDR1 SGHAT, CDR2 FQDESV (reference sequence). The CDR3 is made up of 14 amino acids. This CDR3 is CASNFDRRNTEAFF. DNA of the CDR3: TGTGCCAGCAACTTCGACAGACGGAACACTGAAGCTTTCTTT. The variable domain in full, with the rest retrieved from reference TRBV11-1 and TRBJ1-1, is EAEVAQSPRYKITEKSQAVAFWCDPISGHATLYWYRQILGQGPELLVQFQDESVVDDSQLPKDRFSAERLKGVDSTLKIQPAELGDSAMYLCASNFDRRNTEAFFGQGTRLTVV.

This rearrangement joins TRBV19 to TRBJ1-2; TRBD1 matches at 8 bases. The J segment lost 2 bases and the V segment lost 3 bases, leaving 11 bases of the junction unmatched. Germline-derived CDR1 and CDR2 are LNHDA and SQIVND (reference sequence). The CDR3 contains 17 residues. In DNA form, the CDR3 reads TGTGCCAGTAGTATGTCCGCAGGGGGCCCTGGCAACTATGGCTACACCTTC. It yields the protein CASSMSAGGPGNYGYTF.

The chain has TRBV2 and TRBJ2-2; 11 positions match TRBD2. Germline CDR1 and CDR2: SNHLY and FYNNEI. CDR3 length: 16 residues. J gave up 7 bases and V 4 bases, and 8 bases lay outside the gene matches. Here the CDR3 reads CASSGGSGRAGGELFF. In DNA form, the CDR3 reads TGTGCCAGCAGTGGAGGTAGCGGGAGGGCCGGCGGGGAGCTGTTTTTT.

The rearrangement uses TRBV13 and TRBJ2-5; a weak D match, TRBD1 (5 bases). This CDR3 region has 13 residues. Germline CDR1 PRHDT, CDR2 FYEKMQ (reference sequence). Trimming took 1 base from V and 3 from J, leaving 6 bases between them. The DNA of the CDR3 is TGTGCCAGCAGCTTAGTACAGGAAGAGACCCAGTACTTC. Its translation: CASSLVQEETQYF.

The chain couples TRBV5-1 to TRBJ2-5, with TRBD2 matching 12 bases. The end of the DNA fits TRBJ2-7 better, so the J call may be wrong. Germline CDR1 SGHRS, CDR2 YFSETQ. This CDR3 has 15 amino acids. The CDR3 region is CASSPRLAGAYEQYF. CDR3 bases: TGCGCCAGCAGCCCCCGACTAGCGGGGGCCTACGAGCAGTACTTC.

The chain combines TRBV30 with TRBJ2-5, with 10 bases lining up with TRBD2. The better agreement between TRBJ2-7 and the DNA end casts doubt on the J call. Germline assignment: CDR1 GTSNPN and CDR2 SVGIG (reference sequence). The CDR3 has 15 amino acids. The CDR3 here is CAWSATTSGSYEQYF. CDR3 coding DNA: TGTGCCTGGAGTGCCACGACTAGCGGGTCCTACGAGCAGTACTTC.

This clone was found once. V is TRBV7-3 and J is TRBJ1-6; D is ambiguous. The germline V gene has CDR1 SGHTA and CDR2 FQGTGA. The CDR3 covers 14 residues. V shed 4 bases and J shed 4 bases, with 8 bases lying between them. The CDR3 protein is CASSSGAYNSPLHF. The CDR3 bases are TGTGCCAGCAGCTCCGGAGCTTATAATTCACCCCTCCACTTT.

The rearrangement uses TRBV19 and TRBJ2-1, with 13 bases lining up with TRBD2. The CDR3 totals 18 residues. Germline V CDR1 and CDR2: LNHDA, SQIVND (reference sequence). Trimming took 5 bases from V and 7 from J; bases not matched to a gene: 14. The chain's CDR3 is CASSFPTSGGPRGNEQFF. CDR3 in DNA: TGTGCCAGTAGTTTCCCGACTAGCGGGGGGCCCCGAGGGAATGAGCAGTTCTTC.

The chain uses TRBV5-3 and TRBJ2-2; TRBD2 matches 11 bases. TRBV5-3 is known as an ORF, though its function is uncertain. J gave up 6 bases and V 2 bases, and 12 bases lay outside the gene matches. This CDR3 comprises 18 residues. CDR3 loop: CARSFVPGLAVQSGELFF. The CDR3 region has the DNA TGTGCCAGAAGCTTCGTTCCGGGACTAGCGGTACAGTCCGGGGAGCTGTTTTTT.

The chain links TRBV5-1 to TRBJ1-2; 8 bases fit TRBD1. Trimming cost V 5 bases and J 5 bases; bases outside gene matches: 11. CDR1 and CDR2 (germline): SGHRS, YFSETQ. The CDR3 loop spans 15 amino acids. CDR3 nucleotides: TGCGCCAGCAGACATAACCAGGGGGCGCGGTATGGCTACACCTTC. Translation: CASRHNQGARYGYTF.

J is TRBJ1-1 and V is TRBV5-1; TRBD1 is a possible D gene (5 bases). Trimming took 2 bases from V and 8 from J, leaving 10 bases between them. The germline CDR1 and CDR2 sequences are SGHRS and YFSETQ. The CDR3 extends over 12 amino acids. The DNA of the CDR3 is TGCGCCAGCAGCTTCAATTCAGGGGAAGCTTTCTTT. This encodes CASSFNSGEAFF.

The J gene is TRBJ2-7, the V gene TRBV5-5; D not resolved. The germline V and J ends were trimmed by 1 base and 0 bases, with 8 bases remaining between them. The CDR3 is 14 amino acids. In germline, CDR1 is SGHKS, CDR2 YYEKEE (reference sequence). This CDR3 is CASSLLRSSYEQYF. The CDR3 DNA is TGTGCCAGCAGCTTGTTGCGGAGCTCCTACGAGCAGTACTTC.

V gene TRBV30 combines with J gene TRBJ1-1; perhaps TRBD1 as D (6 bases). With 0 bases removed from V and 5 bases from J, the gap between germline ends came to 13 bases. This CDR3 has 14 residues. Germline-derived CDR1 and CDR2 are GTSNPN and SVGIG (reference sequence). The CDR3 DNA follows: TGTGCCTGGAGTGTACCCCAGGGGCGAACTGAAGCTTTCTTT. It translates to CAWSVPQGRTEAFF.

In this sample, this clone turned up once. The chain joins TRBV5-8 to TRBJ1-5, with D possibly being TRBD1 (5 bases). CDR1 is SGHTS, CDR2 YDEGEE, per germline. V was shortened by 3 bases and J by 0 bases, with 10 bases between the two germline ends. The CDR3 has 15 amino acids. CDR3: CASSSRQYSNQPQHF. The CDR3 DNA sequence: TGTGCCAGCAGCTCAAGACAGTATAGCAATCAGCCCCAGCATTTT.

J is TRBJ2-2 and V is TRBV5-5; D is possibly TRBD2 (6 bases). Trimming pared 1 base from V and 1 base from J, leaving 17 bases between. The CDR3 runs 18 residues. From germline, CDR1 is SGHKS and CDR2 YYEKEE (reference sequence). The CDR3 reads CASSLFIGAAGNTGELFF. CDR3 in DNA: TGTGCCAGCAGCTTGTTCATCGGGGCAGCGGGGAACACCGGGGAGCTGTTTTTT.